The T cell receptor (beta chain) described here comes from a study of blood T cell repertoires in COVID-19. At the level of the study: COVID-19 samples from acute and convalescent phases originated in the United States, Italy and Spain. T cells, B-cell-depleted T cells, or PBMCs provided the cDNA or gDNA that served as material.

Trimming took 6 bases from V and 4 from J, leaving 20 bases between them. Germline assignment: CDR1 SGHNT and CDR2 YYREEE (reference sequence). CDR3 size: 16 residues. Using immunoSEQ multiplex PCR, the repertoire was profiled, and TCRdb retains in-frame clones only, with some absent. The sample includes 20,000 to 25,000 clones, roughly 76% of them seen just once. The V and J genes are TRBV5-4 and TRBJ1-3; no clear D. The receptor's source is a woman of 80 years or more with acute or convalescent COVID-19. The sequencing sample was made of peripheral blood. The CDR3 loop is CASTSDPGIAGNTIYF. For the CDR3, the DNA is TGTGCCAGCACCTCCGACCCGGGGATAGCCGGAAACACCATATATTTT.